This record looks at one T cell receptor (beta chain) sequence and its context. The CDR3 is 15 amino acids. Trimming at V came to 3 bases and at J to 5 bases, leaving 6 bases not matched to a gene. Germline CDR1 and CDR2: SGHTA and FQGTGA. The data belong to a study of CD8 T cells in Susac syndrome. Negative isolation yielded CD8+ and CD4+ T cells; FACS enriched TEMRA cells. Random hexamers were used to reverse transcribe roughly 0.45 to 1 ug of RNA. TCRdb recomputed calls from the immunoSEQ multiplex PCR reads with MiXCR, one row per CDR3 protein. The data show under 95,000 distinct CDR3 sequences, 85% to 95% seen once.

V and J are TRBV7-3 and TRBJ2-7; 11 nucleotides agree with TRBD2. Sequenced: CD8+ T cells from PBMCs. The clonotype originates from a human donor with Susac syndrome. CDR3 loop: CASSFSGTSGDEQYF. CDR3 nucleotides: TGTGCCAGCAGCTTCTCGGGGACTAGCGGAGACGAGCAGTACTTC.